Below are 11 T cell receptor beta chains sequenced from a single sample in a study of cytomegalovirus exposure and HLA in healthy donors. Produced via immunoSEQ multiplex PCR; TCRdb's table is partial and in-frame only. Among more than 80,000 clones listed, roughly 96% were seen once. Sequencing was performed on PBMCs. The receptors were gathered from a woman under 30 in good health and CMV-seronegative.

The V gene is TRBV4-1, the J gene TRBJ2-7, with 7 nucleotides matching TRBD2. The germline V gene encodes CDR1 MGHRA and CDR2 YSYEKL. Unmatched junction bases numbered 1, after V lost 3 bases and J lost 2 bases. The CDR3 consists of 13 residues. The CDR3 protein is CASSQRETYEQYF. The DNA of the CDR3 is TGCGCCAGCAGCCAGCGGGAGACCTACGAGCAGTACTTC.

The rearrangement uses TRBV7-9 and TRBJ2-1; TRBD2 is a possible D gene (6 bases). Per germline, CDR1 SEHNR and CDR2 FQNEAQ (reference sequence). This CDR3 is built from 13 residues. Trimming cost V 6 bases and J 9 bases, with 15 bases left between them. The CDR3, as DNA: TGTGCCAGCAGTTTGGGACTGCCTCTTGAGCAGTTCTTC. Residues: CASSLGLPLEQFF. Full variable domain (outside the CDR3, taken from reference TRBV7-9 and TRBJ2-1): DTGVSQNPRHKITKRGQNVTFRCDPISEHNRLYWYRQTLGQGPEFLTYFQNEAQLEKSRLLSDRFSAERPKGSFSTLEIQRTEQGDSAMYLCASSLGLPLEQFFGPGTRLTVL.

In its sample, this clone was seen once. The chain combines TRBV9 with TRBJ1-2; no clear D. Germline CDR1 SGDLS, CDR2 YYNGEE. The V end lost 0 bases, the J end lost 8 bases, and 14 bases lay between the germline ends. The CDR3 loop spans 14 amino acids. CDR3 nucleotides: TGTGCCAGCAGCGTAGTCAGAGAGGGAGAGGGCTACACCTTC. Encoded protein: CASSVVREGEGYTF.

CDR3: CAWSVLAGGPSEQFF. The CDR3 bases are TGTGCCTGGAGTGTACTAGCGGGAGGGCCAAGTGAGCAGTTCTTC. This chain joins TRBV30 and TRBJ2-1; 13 positions agree with TRBD2. Trimming at V came to 0 bases and at J to 9 bases, leaving 5 bases not matched to a gene. Germline values: CDR1 GTSNPN, CDR2 SVGIG (reference sequence). This CDR3 has 15 residues. The complete variable domain, with remaining parts taken from reference TRBV30 and TRBJ2-1, reads SQTIHQWPATLVQPVGSPLSLECTVEGTSNPNLYWYRQAAGRGLQLLFYSVGIGQISSEVPQNLSASRPQDRQFILSSKKLLLSDSGFYLCAWSVLAGGPSEQFFGPGTRLTVL.

CDR3 loop: CASVGQGANYGYTF. The DNA for the CDR3 is TGTGCCAGCGTCGGACAGGGAGCTAACTATGGCTACACCTTC. The chain employs TRBV9 and TRBJ1-2; TRBD1 agrees at 8 bases. The CDR3 runs 14 residues. The germline gives CDR1 SGDLS, CDR2 YYNGEE. Trimming cost V 7 bases and J 0 bases; bases outside gene matches: 5. The full variable domain, in which reference TRBV9 and TRBJ1-2 provide the parts outside the CDR3, is DSGVTQTPKHLITATGQRVTLRCSPRSGDLSVYWYQQSLDQGLQFLIQYYNGEERAKGNILERFSAQQFPDLHSELNLSSLELGDSALYFCASVGQGANYGYTFGSGTRLTVV.

This clone appeared a single time. The rearrangement links TRBV11-2 to TRBJ1-3; the D gene is possibly TRBD1 (6 bases). The CDR3 is 15 amino acids. Germline V CDR1 and CDR2: SGHAT, FQNNGV. V was pared by 3 bases and J by 2 bases, with 11 bases between. CDR3 coding DNA: TGTGCCAGCAGCTTGGATGAGGGGGCTGGAAACACCATATATTTT. It codes for CASSLDEGAGNTIYF.

The gene calls are TRBV2 and TRBJ2-3, with D hard to call. The CDR3 length is 16 residues. Trimming took 2 bases from V and 4 from J, leaving 16 bases between them. Germline-derived CDR1 and CDR2 are SNHLY and FYNNEI. This chain's CDR3 is CASSELVQQVSDTQYF. The DNA of the CDR3 is TGTGCCAGCAGTGAATTGGTCCAGCAGGTCTCAGATACGCAGTATTTT.

This clone was counted once. This rearrangement joins TRBV5-1 to TRBJ2-3; D remains unclear. The CDR3 is made up of 16 amino acids. The V gene's germline CDR1 is SGHRS and CDR2 YFSETQ. The V and J ends lost 0 bases and 2 bases respectively, with 13 bases between them. The CDR3 region is CASSLASFTATDTQYF. In DNA form, the CDR3 reads TGCGCCAGCAGCTTGGCCAGTTTTACCGCCACAGATACGCAGTATTTT.

The genes are TRBV18 and TRBJ2-7; 7 bases fit TRBD2. Germline CDR1 and CDR2: KGHSH and LQKENI. CDR3 length: 15 amino acids. Trimming at V came to 0 bases and at J to 3 bases, leaving 5 bases not matched to a gene. CDR3 sequence (DNA): TGTGCCAGCTCACCACCGGGAGGGCTGGGCTACGAGCAGTACTTC. Translating gives CASSPPGGLGYEQYF.

This clone was seen only once. The chain employs TRBV14 and TRBJ1-2; D ambiguous. The V gene lost 3 bases and the J gene lost 1 base, with 18 bases spanning the gap. The germline V gene has CDR1 SGHDN and CDR2 FVKESK. The CDR3 is made up of 17 amino acids. CDR3 sequence reads: CASSHGTERARNYGYTF. Here the CDR3 DNA reads TGTGCCAGCAGCCACGGAACCGAGCGGGCCCGTAACTATGGCTACACCTTC.

The chain couples TRBV6-5 to TRBJ2-7; no reliable D call. Between the trimmed V and J ends, which lost 5 bases and 3 bases, there was a span of 11 bases. This CDR3 contains 13 residues. Per germline, CDR1 MNHEY and CDR2 SVGAGI. Written as DNA, the CDR3 is TGTGCCAGCAGTCCTGAGGCTGACTACGAGCAGTACTTC. Translation: CASSPEADYEQYF.